This TCR beta chain appears in the sequencing data of a study of blood T cell repertoires in COVID-19. Study-wide background: The cDNA or gDNA used as material had been derived from T cells, B-cell-depleted T cells, or PBMCs.

The germline CDR1 and CDR2 sequences are MNHEY and SMNVEV (reference sequence). There are 16 residues in the CDR3. V gave up 6 bases and J gave up 4 bases; unmatched junction bases: 9. TCRdb keeps only in-frame clones here, not all; method: immunoSEQ multiplex PCR. This repertoire shows 180,000 or so clones, 75% to 90% found once; its top ten account for less than 9%. V usage is TRBV27 and J usage is TRBJ1-6, with TRBD1 matching over 7 bases. What was sequenced was peripheral blood. This TCR derives from a woman in her sixties or seventies with acute or convalescent COVID-19. In DNA form, the CDR3 reads TGTGCCAGCAGAGATTCAGGGGGTACTTATAATTCACCCCTCCACTTT. Its translation: CASRDSGGTYNSPLHF.